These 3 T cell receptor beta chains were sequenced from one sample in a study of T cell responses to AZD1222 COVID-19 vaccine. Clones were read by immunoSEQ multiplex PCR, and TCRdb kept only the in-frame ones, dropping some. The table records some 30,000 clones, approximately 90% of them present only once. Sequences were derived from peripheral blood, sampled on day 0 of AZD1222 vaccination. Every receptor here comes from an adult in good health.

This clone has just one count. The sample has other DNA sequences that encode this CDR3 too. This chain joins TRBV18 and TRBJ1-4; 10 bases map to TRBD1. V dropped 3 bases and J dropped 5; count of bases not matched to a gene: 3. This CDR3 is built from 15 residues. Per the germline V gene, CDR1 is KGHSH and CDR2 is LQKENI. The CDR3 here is CASSPLGQGNEKLFF. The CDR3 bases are TGTGCCAGCTCACCGTTGGGACAGGGGAATGAAAAACTGTTTTTT. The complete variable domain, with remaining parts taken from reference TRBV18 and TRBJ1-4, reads NAGVMQNPRHLVRRRGQEARLRCSPMKGHSHVYWYRQLPEEGLKFMVYLQKENIIDESGMPKERFSAEFPKEGPSILRIQQVVRGDSAAYFCASSPLGQGNEKLFFGSGTQLSVL.

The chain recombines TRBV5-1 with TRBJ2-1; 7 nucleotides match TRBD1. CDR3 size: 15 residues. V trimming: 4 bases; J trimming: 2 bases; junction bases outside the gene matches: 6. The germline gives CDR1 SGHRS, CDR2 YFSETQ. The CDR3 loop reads CASSPQGQTYNEQFF. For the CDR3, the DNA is TGCGCCAGCAGCCCGCAGGGACAGACCTACAATGAGCAGTTCTTC.

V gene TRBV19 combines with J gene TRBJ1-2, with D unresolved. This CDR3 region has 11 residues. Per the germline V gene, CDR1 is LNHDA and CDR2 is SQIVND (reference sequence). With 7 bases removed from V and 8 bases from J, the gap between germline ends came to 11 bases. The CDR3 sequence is CASKGFWGYTF. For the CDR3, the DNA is TGTGCCAGTAAGGGCTTCTGGGGCTACACCTTC.